These T cell receptor beta chains were read from a single sample in a study of cytomegalovirus exposure and HLA in healthy donors. Some clones are missing from TCRdb's copy, which holds only in-frame ones; the method was immunoSEQ multiplex PCR. The sample consists of tens of thousands of clones, around 82% of them appearing once. The specimen sequenced was PBMCs. These receptors were taken from a male donor in good health and CMV-seronegative. Each CDR3 is given with its conserved first and last residue. The order of the fields is V gene, J gene, D gene, clone size, CDR3 DNA, CDR3 protein. A D gene is named only where the DNA matches it firmly. Size is omitted from some rows. Given values are once, few, many or a class for expanded clones.

v_gene: TRBV13
j_gene: TRBJ2-3
d_gene: NA
abundance: NA
CDR3nt: TGTGCCAGCAGCACAGGGGGGGGTAGCACAGATACGCAGTATTTT
CDR3aa: CASSTGGGSTDTQYF

v_gene: TRBV7-7
j_gene: TRBJ2-7
d_gene: TRBD1
abundance: NA
CDR3nt: TGTGCTAGCAGCTTAGGGCCGGGACAGGGAACCTACGAGCAGTACTTC
CDR3aa: CASSLGPGQGTYEQYF

v_gene: TRBV2
j_gene: TRBJ1-4
d_gene: TRBD1
abundance: NA
CDR3nt: TGTGCCACCTTTCCCGGGACAGGGGGGCGAGGGAATGAAAAACTGTTTTTT
CDR3aa: CATFPGTGGRGNEKLFF

v_gene: TRBV4-1
j_gene: TRBJ2-3
d_gene: TRBD2
abundance: NA
CDR3nt: TGCGCCAGCAGCGGGCTAGCGGGGGGTGGTACAGATACGCAGTATTTT
CDR3aa: CASSGLAGGGTDTQYF

v_gene: TRBV6-5
j_gene: TRBJ2-1
d_gene: NA
abundance: NA
CDR3nt: TGTGCCAGCAGCCTCGGGGGAAGCAATGAGCAGTTCTTC
CDR3aa: CASSLGGSNEQFF

v_gene: TRBV6-5
j_gene: TRBJ1-1
d_gene: NA
abundance: NA
CDR3nt: TGTGCCAGTGAGACTGACACTGAAGCTTTCTTT
CDR3aa: CASETDTEAFF

v_gene: TRBV7-9
j_gene: TRBJ2-3
d_gene: TRBD2
abundance: NA
CDR3nt: TGTGCCAGCAGCCGCGGGACTAGAGAGAGTGTGGCAGATACGCAGTATTTT
CDR3aa: CASSRGTRESVADTQYF

v_gene: TRBV9
j_gene: TRBJ2-5
d_gene: TRBD1
abundance: NA
CDR3nt: TGTGCCAGCAGCGTAGAAGGGCTATTGGACAGGGCCAAAGAGACCCAGTACTTC
CDR3aa: CASSVEGLLDRAKETQYF

v_gene: TRBV10-3
j_gene: TRBJ2-7
d_gene: TRBD1
abundance: NA
CDR3nt: TGTGCCATCAGTGAGTCAGGACAGGCAGCCTACGAGCAGTACTTC
CDR3aa: CAISESGQAAYEQYF

v_gene: TRBV6-6
j_gene: TRBJ2-1
d_gene: TRBD2
abundance: NA
CDR3nt: TGTGCCAGCAGCCCTAGCGGGGGGCACAATGAGCAGTTCTTC
CDR3aa: CASSPSGGHNEQFF

v_gene: TRBV6-5
j_gene: TRBJ1-6
d_gene: NA
abundance: NA
CDR3nt: TGTGCCAGCAGTTACTCGAGAGGGTATAATTCACCCCTCCACTTT
CDR3aa: CASSYSRGYNSPLHF

v_gene: TRBV15
j_gene: TRBJ1-4
d_gene: NA
abundance: NA
CDR3nt: TGTGCCACCAGCAGAGATCGGGAGACAGCAACTAATGAAAAACTGTTTTTT
CDR3aa: CATSRDRETATNEKLFF

v_gene: TRBV5-1
j_gene: TRBJ1-1
d_gene: NA
abundance: NA
CDR3nt: TGCGCCAGCAGCTTTGGAAGGGGGACTGAAGCTTTCTTT
CDR3aa: CASSFGRGTEAFF

v_gene: TRBV5-4
j_gene: TRBJ2-1
d_gene: TRBD1
abundance: NA
CDR3nt: TGTGCCAGCAGCCCACGACAGGGGGCCTACAATGAGCAGTTCTTC
CDR3aa: CASSPRQGAYNEQFF

v_gene: TRBV19
j_gene: TRBJ1-1
d_gene: TRBD1
abundance: NA
CDR3nt: TGTGCCAGTAGACGACAGGGATGGGCTTTCTTT
CDR3aa: CASRRQGWAFF

v_gene: TRBV9
j_gene: TRBJ2-3
d_gene: NA
abundance: NA
CDR3nt: TGTGCCAGCAGCGTACAGGGTTCTCAGGACACAGATACGCAGTATTTT
CDR3aa: CASSVQGSQDTDTQYF

v_gene: TRBV19
j_gene: TRBJ1-5
d_gene: NA
abundance: NA
CDR3nt: TGTGCCAGCCGCGGGGGTATTACTCAGCCCCAGCATTTT
CDR3aa: CASRGGITQPQHF

v_gene: TRBV6-1
j_gene: TRBJ2-4
d_gene: TRBD1
abundance: NA
CDR3nt: TGTGCCAGCAGTGGGGACAGACTATTAGACATTCAGTACTTC
CDR3aa: CASSGDRLLDIQYF

v_gene: TRBV30
j_gene: TRBJ1-5
d_gene: TRBD1
abundance: NA
CDR3nt: TGTGCCTGGTCAGGGGGCAGGGATCAGCCCCAGCATTTT
CDR3aa: CAWSGGRDQPQHF

v_gene: TRBV19
j_gene: TRBJ2-1
d_gene: TRBD2
abundance: NA
CDR3nt: TGTGCCAGTAGTATAGTAACGGGGGGGCCATCCTACAATGAGCAGTTCTTC
CDR3aa: CASSIVTGGPSYNEQFF

v_gene: TRBV19
j_gene: TRBJ1-1
d_gene: NA
abundance: NA
CDR3nt: TGTGCCAGTAGTATCCCGACAGCGAACACTGAAGCTTTCTTT
CDR3aa: CASSIPTANTEAFF

v_gene: TRBV19
j_gene: TRBJ2-3
d_gene: TRBD1
abundance: NA
CDR3nt: TGTGCCACCTCGGACAGGGTTGCAGATACGCAGTATTTT
CDR3aa: CATSDRVADTQYF

v_gene: TRBV7-3
j_gene: TRBJ1-5
d_gene: TRBD1
abundance: NA
CDR3nt: TGTGCCAGCAGCTTAACCGGACAGGGAGGTCAGCCCCAGCATTTT
CDR3aa: CASSLTGQGGQPQHF

v_gene: TRBV9
j_gene: TRBJ1-1
d_gene: NA
abundance: NA
CDR3nt: TGTGCCAGCAGCTCACAGGGTTACACTGAAGCTTTCTTT
CDR3aa: CASSSQGYTEAFF

v_gene: TRBV10-1
j_gene: TRBJ2-7
d_gene: TRBD1
abundance: NA
CDR3nt: TGCGCCAGCGGGAAACAGGGGGCGCTTGACGAGCAGTACTTC
CDR3aa: CASGKQGALDEQYF

v_gene: TRBV11-1
j_gene: TRBJ2-7
d_gene: NA
abundance: NA
CDR3nt: TGTGCCAGCAGATCAGGGAATTTGCAGTACTTC
CDR3aa: CASRSGNLQYF

v_gene: TRBV9
j_gene: TRBJ2-7
d_gene: NA
abundance: NA
CDR3nt: TGTGCCAGCAGCGTAGCTCAACAGGGCTACGAGCAGTACTTC
CDR3aa: CASSVAQQGYEQYF

v_gene: TRBV7-2
j_gene: TRBJ2-3
d_gene: TRBD2
abundance: NA
CDR3nt: TGTGCCAGCAGCATGTTGACTAGCGGGGGGGCAGATACGCAGTATTTT
CDR3aa: CASSMLTSGGADTQYF

v_gene: TRBV27
j_gene: TRBJ1-2
d_gene: NA
abundance: NA
CDR3nt: TGTGCCAGCAGCACAGGGCGCAACTATGGCTACACCTTC
CDR3aa: CASSTGRNYGYTF

v_gene: TRBV4-3
j_gene: TRBJ1-2
d_gene: NA
abundance: NA
CDR3nt: TGCGCCAGCAGCCAACCAGGGGAGACCTATGGCTACACCTTC
CDR3aa: CASSQPGETYGYTF

v_gene: TRBV5-1
j_gene: TRBJ1-1
d_gene: NA
abundance: NA
CDR3nt: TGCGCCAGCAGCTTGGAATATTTGAACACTGAAGCTTTCTTT
CDR3aa: CASSLEYLNTEAFF

v_gene: TRBV15
j_gene: TRBJ1-5
d_gene: NA
abundance: NA
CDR3nt: TGTGCCACCAGCCTATTAAATCAGCCCCAGCATTTT
CDR3aa: CATSLLNQPQHF

v_gene: TRBV5-4
j_gene: TRBJ1-2
d_gene: NA
abundance: NA
CDR3nt: TGTGCCAGCAGCTTGCCCGGTATAGGCTACACCTTC
CDR3aa: CASSLPGIGYTF

v_gene: TRBV7-2
j_gene: TRBJ2-1
d_gene: TRBD2
abundance: NA
CDR3nt: TGTGCCAGCAGCCCGACTAGCGGATCCTACAATGAGCAGTTCTTC
CDR3aa: CASSPTSGSYNEQFF

v_gene: TRBV7-2
j_gene: TRBJ1-2
d_gene: TRBD1
abundance: NA
CDR3nt: TGTGCCAGCAGCGCTCGGACAGGGGGCGCTGATGGCTACACCTTC
CDR3aa: CASSARTGGADGYTF

v_gene: TRBV30
j_gene: TRBJ2-3
d_gene: NA
abundance: few
CDR3nt: TGTGCCTGGAGCGCGGTGCTGAAAAATACAGATACGCAGTATTTT
CDR3aa: CAWSAVLKNTDTQYF

v_gene: TRBV5-4
j_gene: TRBJ2-3
d_gene: TRBD2
abundance: NA
CDR3nt: TGTGCCAGCAGCCTAACAGCGGGGGGACACGCAGATACGCAGTATTTT
CDR3aa: CASSLTAGGHADTQYF

v_gene: TRBV6-1
j_gene: TRBJ1-5
d_gene: NA
abundance: NA
CDR3nt: TGTGCCAGCCGCCGGGTTGAGGGAGGCAATCAGCCCCAGCATTTT
CDR3aa: CASRRVEGGNQPQHF

v_gene: TRBV7-7
j_gene: TRBJ2-5
d_gene: TRBD2
abundance: NA
CDR3nt: TGTGCCAGCAGCCTAAGAAGGGGAGGGGAGACCCAGTACTTC
CDR3aa: CASSLRRGGETQYF

v_gene: TRBV6-6
j_gene: TRBJ1-3
d_gene: NA
abundance: NA
CDR3nt: TGTGCCAGCAGTTACTCCGGGACAACGGGGAACACCATATATTTT
CDR3aa: CASSYSGTTGNTIYF

v_gene: TRBV28
j_gene: TRBJ1-1
d_gene: TRBD1
abundance: NA
CDR3nt: TGTGCCAGCAGTTTAGACAGGGGGCCCACTGAAGCTTTCTTT
CDR3aa: CASSLDRGPTEAFF

v_gene: TRBV7-3
j_gene: TRBJ2-7
d_gene: TRBD1
abundance: NA
CDR3nt: TGTGCCAGCAGCCCAGGGACAGGGAGATACGAGCAGTACTTC
CDR3aa: CASSPGTGRYEQYF

v_gene: TRBV19
j_gene: TRBJ1-1
d_gene: TRBD1
abundance: NA
CDR3nt: TGTGCCAGTAGTAGAAACGACAGGGGGCTGGCTTTCTTT
CDR3aa: CASSRNDRGLAFF

v_gene: TRBV7-2
j_gene: TRBJ2-7
d_gene: NA
abundance: NA
CDR3nt: TGTGCCAGCAGCTCAGGAGTGGGGGGCGAGCAGTACTTC
CDR3aa: CASSSGVGGEQYF

v_gene: TRBV6-5
j_gene: TRBJ2-7
d_gene: NA
abundance: NA
CDR3nt: TGTGCCAGCAGAATATACGAGCAGTACTTC
CDR3aa: CASRIYEQYF

v_gene: TRBV7-2
j_gene: TRBJ1-3
d_gene: NA
abundance: NA
CDR3nt: TGTGCCAGCAGCCCAACAGGGACTGGAAACACCATATATTTT
CDR3aa: CASSPTGTGNTIYF

v_gene: TRBV29-1
j_gene: TRBJ1-1
d_gene: NA
abundance: NA
CDR3nt: TGCAGCGTTGAGACGGGGGACACTGAAGCTTTCTTT
CDR3aa: CSVETGDTEAFF

v_gene: TRBV5-1
j_gene: TRBJ1-5
d_gene: TRBD1
abundance: NA
CDR3nt: TGCGCCAGCAGATCCGGGACAGGGGGCGAGCAGCCCCAGCATTTT
CDR3aa: CASRSGTGGEQPQHF

v_gene: TRBV19
j_gene: TRBJ2-3
d_gene: TRBD1
abundance: once
CDR3nt: TGTGCCAGTAGCCCGACAGGGCCGAGGGCAGATACGCAGTATTTT
CDR3aa: CASSPTGPRADTQYF

v_gene: TRBV7-9
j_gene: TRBJ1-4
d_gene: TRBD1
abundance: NA
CDR3nt: TGTGCCAGCAGCGATTACAGGGGGCTAGGTGAAAAACTGTTTTTT
CDR3aa: CASSDYRGLGEKLFF

v_gene: TRBV29-1
j_gene: TRBJ2-1
d_gene: NA
abundance: NA
CDR3nt: TGCAGCGTCGAGCTCCTGGGGGGTTCGTACAATGAGCAGTTCTTC
CDR3aa: CSVELLGGSYNEQFF

v_gene: TRBV7-2
j_gene: TRBJ2-1
d_gene: TRBD2
abundance: NA
CDR3nt: TGTGCCAGCAGCTTGGTTAGCGGGCCGGCCAATGAGCAGTTCTTC
CDR3aa: CASSLVSGPANEQFF

v_gene: TRBV7-3
j_gene: TRBJ2-3
d_gene: NA
abundance: NA
CDR3nt: TGTGCCAGCAGCTTTACAGATCTTTCAGCAGATACGCAGTATTTT
CDR3aa: CASSFTDLSADTQYF

v_gene: TRBV7-2
j_gene: TRBJ2-5
d_gene: NA
abundance: NA
CDR3nt: TGTGCCAGCAGCTATGAACCAGCGTTAGAGACCCAGTACTTC
CDR3aa: CASSYEPALETQYF

v_gene: TRBV29-1
j_gene: TRBJ2-7
d_gene: TRBD1
abundance: few
CDR3nt: TGCAGCGCTATGACAGGGGATTTATCCTACGAGCAGTACTTC
CDR3aa: CSAMTGDLSYEQYF

v_gene: TRBV9
j_gene: TRBJ2-1
d_gene: TRBD1
abundance: NA
CDR3nt: TGTGCCAGCAGCGATCAAGCGGGACAGGGGGCCTACAATGAGCAGTTCTTC
CDR3aa: CASSDQAGQGAYNEQFF

v_gene: TRBV19
j_gene: TRBJ1-2
d_gene: TRBD1
abundance: NA
CDR3nt: TGTGCCAGTAGTATGGGACAGGGGACAGCTAACTATGGCTACACCTTC
CDR3aa: CASSMGQGTANYGYTF

v_gene: TRBV6-1
j_gene: TRBJ1-2
d_gene: NA
abundance: NA
CDR3nt: TGTGCCAGCAGTGAAACAGCCCAATATGGCTACACCTTC
CDR3aa: CASSETAQYGYTF

v_gene: TRBV6-1
j_gene: TRBJ2-1
d_gene: NA
abundance: NA
CDR3nt: TGTGCCAGCAGTGATTCCCGATCGGTCCCGAGGGATGAGCAGTTCTTC
CDR3aa: CASSDSRSVPRDEQFF